The sequence of this T cell receptor (beta chain) was determined in a study of CD8 T cells in Susac syndrome. Study-wide findings and caveats: The study admitted that it had a relatively small number of individuals in its TCR sequencing and HLA analysis.

Worth noting for this clonotype: Its specificity is unknown.

V was shortened by 3 bases and J by 2 bases, with 14 bases between the two germline ends. The CDR3 has 16 amino acids. Random hexamers served to reverse transcribe roughly 0.45 to 1 ug RNA. One entry per CDR3 protein, called by TCRdb with MiXCR from the immunoSEQ multiplex PCR reads. The table lists some 120,000 distinct CDR3 sequences, around 96% of them singletons. J is TRBJ1-5 and V is TRBV12-3 or TRBV12-4; D is uncertain. The receptor comes from a human donor in good health. Sequencing was performed on CD4+ T cells from PBMCs. CDR3: CASSFISSSGNQPQHF. The CDR3 DNA reads as TGTGCCAGCAGTTTCATCAGCTCATCGGGCAATCAGCCCCAGCATTTT.